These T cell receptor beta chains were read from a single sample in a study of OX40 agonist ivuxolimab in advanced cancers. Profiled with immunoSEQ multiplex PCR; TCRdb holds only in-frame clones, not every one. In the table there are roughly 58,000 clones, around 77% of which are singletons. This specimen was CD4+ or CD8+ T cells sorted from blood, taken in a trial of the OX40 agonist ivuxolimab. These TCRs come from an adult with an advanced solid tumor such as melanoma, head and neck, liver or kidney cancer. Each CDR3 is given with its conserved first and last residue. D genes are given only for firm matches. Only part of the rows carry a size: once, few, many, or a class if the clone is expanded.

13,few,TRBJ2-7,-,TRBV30,TGTGCCTGGACCCGGCAGGTGTCCTACGAGCAGTACTTC,CAWTRQVSYEQYF
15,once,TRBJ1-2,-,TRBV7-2,TGTGCCAGCAGCTTAGGGGAGGGGGCTAACTATGGCTACACCTTC,CASSLGEGANYGYTF
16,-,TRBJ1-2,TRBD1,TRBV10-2,TGCGCCAGCAGTGAGTCCCGACAGGGCTCTAACTATGGCTACACCTTC,CASSESRQGSNYGYTF
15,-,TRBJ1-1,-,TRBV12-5,TGTGCTAGTGGTTTGGTAGACGGGCATCGCACTGAAGCTTTCTTT,CASGLVDGHRTEAFF
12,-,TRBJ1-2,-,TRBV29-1,TGCAGCGTCCCAACGGGGGATTATGGCTACACCTTC,CSVPTGDYGYTF
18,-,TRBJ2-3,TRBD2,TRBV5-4,TGTGCCAGCAGCAGGTTAGCGGGAGGACCTCTTTTCACAGATACGCAGTATTTT,CASSRLAGGPLFTDTQYF
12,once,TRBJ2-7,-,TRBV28,TGTGCCAGCAGTTCTAGATGGGATGAGCAGTACTTC,CASSSRWDEQYF
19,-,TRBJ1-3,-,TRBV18,TGTGCCAGCTCACCACCAGGGACCTCTTACAGACTATCTGGAAACACCATATATTTT,CASSPPGTSYRLSGNTIYF
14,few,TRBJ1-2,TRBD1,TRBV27,TGTGCCAGCAGACTGGGACAGGGGAGGTATGGCTACACCTTC,CASRLGQGRYGYTF
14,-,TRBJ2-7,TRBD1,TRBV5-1,TGCGCCAGCAGCTTGGGACAGGGCTTCTACGAGCAGTACTTC,CASSLGQGFYEQYF
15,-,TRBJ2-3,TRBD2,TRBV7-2,TGTGCCAGCAAGCAAGCGGGAGTGGGCACAGATACGCAGTATTTT,CASKQAGVGTDTQYF
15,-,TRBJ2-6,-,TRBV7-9,TGTGCCAGCAGCCCCATTCCATCTGGGGCCAACGTCCTGACTTTC,CASSPIPSGANVLTF
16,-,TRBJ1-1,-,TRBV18,TGTGCCAGCTCACCCTCTATTTCCCAGGGGTTCGCTGAAGCTTTCTTT,CASSPSISQGFAEAFF
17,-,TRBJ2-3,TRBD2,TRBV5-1,TGCGCCAGCAGCTTTTGGCGACTAGCGGGGGCGGGAGATACGCAGTATTTT,CASSFWRLAGAGDTQYF
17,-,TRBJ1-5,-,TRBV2,TGTGCCAGCGCATACAGGGAGAGAATGAGGGGCAATCAGCCCCAGCATTTT,CASAYRERMRGNQPQHF
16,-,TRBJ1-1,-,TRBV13,TGTGCCAGCAGTCTGACCCACGGGGCTTTGGACACTGAAGCTTTCTTT,CASSLTHGALDTEAFF
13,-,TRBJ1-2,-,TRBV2,TGTGCCAGCATTTGGGGGCCGGGTGGGAACTACACCTTC,CASIWGPGGNYTF
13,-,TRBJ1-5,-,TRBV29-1,TGCAGCGTTTCCGGCGGCCCAAATCAGCCCCAGCATTTT,CSVSGGPNQPQHF
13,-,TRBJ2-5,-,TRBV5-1,TGCGCCAGCAGCCCGAGTCAGGGGGAGACCCAGTACTTC,CASSPSQGETQYF
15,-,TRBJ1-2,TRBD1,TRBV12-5,TGTGCTAGTGGTCTCGGGACAGGGGGAAACTATGGCTACACCTTC,CASGLGTGGNYGYTF
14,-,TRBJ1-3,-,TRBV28,TGTGCCAGCAGACCCCAGGGATCTGGAAACACCATATATTTT,CASRPQGSGNTIYF
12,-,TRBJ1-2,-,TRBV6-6,TGTGCCAGCAGTTCCCTGCGGACAAGCTACACCTTC,CASSSLRTSYTF
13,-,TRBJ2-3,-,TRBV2,TGTGCCAGCGAAGCGTTCAGCACAGATACGCAGTATTTT,CASEAFSTDTQYF
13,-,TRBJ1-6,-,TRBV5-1,TGCGCCAGCAGCCCAGGGGAGGACCGTCCCCTCCACTTT,CASSPGEDRPLHF
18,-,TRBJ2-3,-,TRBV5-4,TGTGCCAGCAGCCCCCGGGGGGCAGGGTCGACGGTGACAGATACGCAGTATTTT,CASSPRGAGSTVTDTQYF
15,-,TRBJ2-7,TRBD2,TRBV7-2,TGTGCCAGCAGCTTAAATTCGGCTAGCGGCTACGAGCAGTACTTC,CASSLNSASGYEQYF
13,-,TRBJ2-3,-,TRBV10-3,TGTGCCATCAGTGAGTCGATTCAGGGTGCGCAGTATTTT,CAISESIQGAQYF
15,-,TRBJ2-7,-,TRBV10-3,TGTGCCATCAGTGATTTAGCCCGAGGGGCCTACGAGCAGTACTTC,CAISDLARGAYEQYF
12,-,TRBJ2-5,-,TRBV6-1,TGTGCCAGCAGTGAAGCCGTGGAGACCCAGTACTTC,CASSEAVETQYF
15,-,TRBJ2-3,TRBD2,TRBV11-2,TGTGCCAGCAGCACTAGCGGGGGGGCCCCAGATACGCAGTATTTT,CASSTSGGAPDTQYF
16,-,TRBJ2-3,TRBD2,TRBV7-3,TGTGCCAGCAGCTTAAGAGTGGGAGGGACCACAGATACGCAGTATTTT,CASSLRVGGTTDTQYF
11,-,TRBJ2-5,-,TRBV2,TGTGCCAGCAGCCAGCAAGAGACCCAGTACTTC,CASSQQETQYF
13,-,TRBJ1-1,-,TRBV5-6,TGTGCCAGCAGCCAGGTCATGAACACTGAAGCTTTCTTT,CASSQVMNTEAFF
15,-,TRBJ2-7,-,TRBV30,TGTGCCTGGAGTGTTTCACTACTCCCCCTCTACGAGCAGTACTTC,CAWSVSLLPLYEQYF
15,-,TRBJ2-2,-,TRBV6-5,TGTGCCAGCAGTCCCGGGACCGTAAACACCGGGGAGCTGTTTTTT,CASSPGTVNTGELFF
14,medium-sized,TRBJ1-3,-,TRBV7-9,TGTGCCAGCAGCTCGCGGACATTTGGAAACACCATATATTTT,CASSSRTFGNTIYF
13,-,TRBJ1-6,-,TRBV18,TGTGCCAGCTCACCCGGCGGAGATTCACCCCTCCACTTT,CASSPGGDSPLHF
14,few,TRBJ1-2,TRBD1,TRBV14,TGTGCCAGCAGCCAAGGAACAGGGGCCTATGGCTACACCTTC,CASSQGTGAYGYTF
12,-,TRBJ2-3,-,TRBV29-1,TGCAGCGTTCGGAGGACGGGAGATACGCAGTATTTT,CSVRRTGDTQYF
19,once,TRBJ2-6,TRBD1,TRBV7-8,TGTGCCAGCAGCCTTTTTTCCGGGACAGGGGTTGCCGGGGCCAACGTCCTGACTTTC,CASSLFSGTGVAGANVLTF
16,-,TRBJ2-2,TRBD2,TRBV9,TGTGCCAGCAGCTCCCTCCGGACTAGCAACACCGGGGAGCTGTTTTTT,CASSSLRTSNTGELFF
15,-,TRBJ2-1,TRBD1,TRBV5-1,TGCGCCAGCAGCACCCGGACAGGGGCCCCAAATGAGCAGTTCTTC,CASSTRTGAPNEQFF
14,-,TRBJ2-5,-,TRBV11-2,TGTGCCAGCAGCTCCGGGGGATTCCAAGAGACCCAGTACTTC,CASSSGGFQETQYF
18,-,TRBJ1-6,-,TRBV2,TGTGCCAGTAGAAGCTCCCACAGGGAGAGCTCCTATAATTCACCCCTCCACTTT,CASRSSHRESSYNSPLHF
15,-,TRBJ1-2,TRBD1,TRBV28,TGTGCCAGCAGTTTAGCCGGGACAGGGTACTATGGCTACACCTTC,CASSLAGTGYYGYTF
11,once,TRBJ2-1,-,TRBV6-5,TGTGCCAGCAGTGAAGTTGGAGAGCAGTTCTTC,CASSEVGEQFF
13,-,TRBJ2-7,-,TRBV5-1,TGCGCCAGCAGTTCTCAGGGCTCCTACGAGCAGTACTTC,CASSSQGSYEQYF
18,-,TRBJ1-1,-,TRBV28,TGTGCCAGCAGTTTGGGGGGATTTGGGGAAGCGATGAACACTGAAGCTTTCTTT,CASSLGGFGEAMNTEAFF
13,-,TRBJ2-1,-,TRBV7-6,TGTGCCAGCAGCCGCTCACAGGGAAATGAGCAGTTCTTC,CASSRSQGNEQFF
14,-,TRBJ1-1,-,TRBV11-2,TGTGCCAGCAGCTTAGACAGGGCCCTCACTGAAGCTTTCTTT,CASSLDRALTEAFF
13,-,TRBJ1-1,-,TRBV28,TGTGCCAGCACCCCAAGCTCGAACACTGAAGCTTTCTTT,CASTPSSNTEAFF
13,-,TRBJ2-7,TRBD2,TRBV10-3,TGTGCCATCATGTCTAGCGGCTCCTACGAGCAGTACTTC,CAIMSSGSYEQYF
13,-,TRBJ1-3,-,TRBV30,TGCGCCTGGAGGGGGGGAAGTGGAAACACCATATATTTT,CAWRGGSGNTIYF
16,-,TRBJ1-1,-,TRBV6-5,TGTGCCAGCAGTTACAGGGGTCCTCTTATGAACACTGAAGCTTTCTTT,CASSYRGPLMNTEAFF
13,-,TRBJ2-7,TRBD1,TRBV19,TGTGCCAGTAAGGGGACAGGGTCCTACGAGCAGTACTTC,CASKGTGSYEQYF
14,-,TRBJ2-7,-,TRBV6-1,TGTGCCAGCAGAATGGGACAAGCCTCCTACGAGCAGTACTTC,CASRMGQASYEQYF
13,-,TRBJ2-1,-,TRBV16,TGTGCCAGCAGCCAATATCGGTCGGATGAGCAGTTCTTC,CASSQYRSDEQFF
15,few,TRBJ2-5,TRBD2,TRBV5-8,TGTGCCAGCAGCTTCCCTTCTAGCGGACAAGAGACCCAGTACTTC,CASSFPSSGQETQYF
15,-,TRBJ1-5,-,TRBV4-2,TGTGCCAGCAGCCAAGGGGGATATAGCAATCAGCCCCAGCATTTT,CASSQGGYSNQPQHF
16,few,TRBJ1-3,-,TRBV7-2,TGTGCCAGCAGCCACAGATGGACACCGACTGGAAACACCATATATTTT,CASSHRWTPTGNTIYF